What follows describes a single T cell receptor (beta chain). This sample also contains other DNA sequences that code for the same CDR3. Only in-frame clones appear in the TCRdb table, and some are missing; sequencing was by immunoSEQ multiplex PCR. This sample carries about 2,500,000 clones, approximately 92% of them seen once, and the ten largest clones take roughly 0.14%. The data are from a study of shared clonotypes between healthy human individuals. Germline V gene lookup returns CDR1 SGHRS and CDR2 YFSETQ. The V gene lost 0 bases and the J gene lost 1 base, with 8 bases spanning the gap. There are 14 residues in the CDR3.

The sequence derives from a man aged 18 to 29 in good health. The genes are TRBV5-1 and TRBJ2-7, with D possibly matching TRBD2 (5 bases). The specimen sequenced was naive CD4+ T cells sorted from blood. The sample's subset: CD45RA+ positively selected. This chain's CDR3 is CASSLDPGSYEQYF. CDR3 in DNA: TGCGCCAGCAGCTTGGATCCGGGGTCCTACGAGCAGTACTTC.